This T cell receptor beta chain was recorded in a study of cytomegalovirus exposure and HLA in healthy donors. Study at large: In an early release, HLA-typed donors contributed tens of millions of unique TCR sequences. Study-level findings and limits: Association of a missense DCLRE1C variant with TCR beta V- and J-gene trimming was reported in a later analysis.

Unrecorded immune exposure was likely among donors, who were nominally healthy when sampled. Recording of this donor's CMV serostatus was not done. This PCR relied on a set of 60 Vbeta primers and 13 Jbeta primers. Here immunoSEQ multiplex PCR was the method, and the copy in TCRdb shows in-frame clones only, minus some. Here the sample spans some 150,000 clones, roughly 80% being singletons. About this clone: The antigen remains undetermined.

The sequence was obtained from a human donor in good health. Sequenced sample: PBMCs.

This CDR3 reads CASSLVGGRINEQYF. CDR3 in DNA: TGTGCCAGCAGCTTGGTGGGCGGGAGAATCAACGAGCAGTACTTC. The chain recombines TRBV5-4 with TRBJ2-7; TRBD2 matches 7 bases. V shed 0 bases, J shed 5 bases, and the junction held 8 bases outside the gene matches. The V gene's germline CDR1 is SGHNT and CDR2 YYREEE (reference sequence). The CDR3 extends over 15 amino acids.